This T cell receptor beta chain was retrieved from a study of CD8 T cells in Susac syndrome. The junction had 5 bases not matched to a gene; V was cut back by 1 base and J by 2 bases. The length of the CDR3 is 16 residues. Germline V lookup: CDR1 SEHNR, CDR2 FQNEAQ (reference sequence). About 0.5 to 1 ug RNA was reverse transcribed with random hexamers. TCRdb re-called the immunoSEQ multiplex PCR reads through MiXCR, storing one row per CDR3 protein. The top ten clones hold approximately 0.15% of a sample with some 110,000 distinct CDR3 sequences, roughly 95% of them seen once. The V call is TRBV7-9, the J call TRBJ2-7; 10 nucleotides align to TRBD2. Sequenced sample: CD4+ T cells from PBMCs. This TCR came from a human donor with Susac syndrome. CDR3 sequence (DNA): TGTGCCAGCAGCTTAGTTACCCTAGCGGGAGCCTACGAGCAGTACTTC. Translated: CASSLVTLAGAYEQYF.